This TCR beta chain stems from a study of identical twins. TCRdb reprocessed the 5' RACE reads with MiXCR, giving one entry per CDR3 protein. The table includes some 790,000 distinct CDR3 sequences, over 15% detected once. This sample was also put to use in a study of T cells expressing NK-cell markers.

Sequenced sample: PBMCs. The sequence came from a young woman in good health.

The CDR3 nucleotides read TGCAGTGCTAGCGGACAGGGGGGCAACACCATATATTTT. It is translated as CSASGQGGNTIYF. The chain carries TRBV20-1 and TRBJ1-3; 10 positions match TRBD1. Germline-derived CDR1 and CDR2 are DFQATT and SNEGSKA (reference sequence). This CDR3 comprises 13 residues. Germline trimming cut 3 bases from V and 7 bases from J; bases unmatched to any gene: 3.